This T cell receptor beta chain emerged from a study of cytomegalovirus exposure and HLA in healthy donors. Broader study findings: Highly shared sequence variants in one cluster were likely a sequencing artifact.

The CDR3 is made up of 15 amino acids. CDR1 and CDR2 (germline): MNHNY, SVGAGI (reference sequence). V gave up 3 bases and J gave up 1 base, with 12 bases separating them. Concerning this clone: Antigen unknown.

The PCR ran on 60 Vbeta and 13 Jbeta primers. Here immunoSEQ multiplex PCR was the method, and the copy in TCRdb shows in-frame clones only, minus some. In the table there are some 90,000 clones, approximately 72% of which are singletons. The donors, nominally healthy at sampling, likely had unrecorded immune exposures. Sequenced material: PBMCs. The rearrangement links TRBV6-6 to TRBJ1-1; a possible D gene is TRBD1 (6 bases). The receptor's source is a woman in her thirties or forties in good health and CMV-seronegative. CDR3 residues: CASSYLQGPNTEAFF. CDR3 nucleotides: TGTGCCAGCAGTTATTTGCAGGGGCCGAACACTGAAGCTTTCTTT.